This T cell receptor beta chain derives from a study of regulatory T cells in long-lasting Graves disease. The V and J ends lost 7 bases and 3 bases, in that order; junction bases with no gene match: 3. Germline V gene data show CDR1 as GTSNPN and CDR2 as SVGIG (reference sequence). The CDR3 covers 13 residues. CDR3-region Arm-PCR and iRepertoire HTBI primers produced the TCR beta libraries. MiXCR, applied by TCRdb to the multiplex PCR reads, yields one record per CDR3 protein. The repertoire includes about 540,000 distinct CDR3 sequences, roughly 14% of them detected once, and roughly 10% sits in the top ten. Time point reported: newly diagnosed GD, antithyroid drugs for less than 3 months. PBMC-extracted RNA yielded the TCR library. The authors drew patients from an endocrinology department in Xi'an, China. This sample also appeared in a second study, on T cells in Graves' hyperthyroidism and ophthalmopathy.

Sequenced material: peripheral blood mononuclear cells (PBMCs), taken at new diagnosis, from a patient treated with antithyroid drugs. The TCR comes from a man aged 25-45 years with Graves disease. This sequence joins TRBV30 and TRBJ2-2; 9 nucleotides match TRBD2. In DNA, the CDR3 is TGTGCCTCGAGCGGGAGGTACACCGGGGAGCTGTTTTTT. This gives the protein CASSGRYTGELFF.